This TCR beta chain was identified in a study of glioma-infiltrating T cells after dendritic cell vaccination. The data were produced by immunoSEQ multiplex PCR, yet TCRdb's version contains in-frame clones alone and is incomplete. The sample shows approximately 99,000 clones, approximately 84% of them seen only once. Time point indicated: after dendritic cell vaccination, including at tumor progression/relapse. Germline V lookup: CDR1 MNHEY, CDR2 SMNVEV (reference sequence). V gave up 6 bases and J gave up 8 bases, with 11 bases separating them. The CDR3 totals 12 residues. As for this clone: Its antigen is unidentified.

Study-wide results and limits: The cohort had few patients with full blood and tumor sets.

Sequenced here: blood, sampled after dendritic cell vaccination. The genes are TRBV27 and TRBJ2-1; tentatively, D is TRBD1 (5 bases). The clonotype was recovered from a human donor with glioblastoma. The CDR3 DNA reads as TGTGCCAGCAGAAGGGGTCGCCATGAGCAGTTCTTC. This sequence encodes CASRRGRHEQFF.